Below, 27 T cell receptor beta chains from the same sample are listed, as sequenced in a study of cytomegalovirus exposure and HLA in healthy donors (TCRdb year 2017). Library generation was performed with the immunoSEQ multiplex PCR assay. For the multiplex PCR, a mixture combining 60 forward primers for TCR Vbeta segments and 13 reverse primers for TCR Jbeta segments was used. TCRdb carries this immuneACCESS record with in-frame sequences only. Its versions omit some clonotypes, under half of them owing to an unresolved V gene in the studies checked, with the rest unexplained. For this sample there are about 140,000 clones; just over 65% appear just once. Of the sample, 6.5% falls within the top ten clones. Sequenced material: PBMCs. The receptor source for this set is a woman in her sixties or seventies in good health and CMV-seronegative.

This clone was picked up a small number of times. J is TRBJ2-7 and V is TRBV19, with a possible D match to TRBD2 (6 bases). The V and J ends lost 3 bases and 5 bases respectively, with 11 bases between them. Germline CDR1 is LNHDA and CDR2 is SQIVND (reference sequence). The CDR3 sequence is 13 residues long. CDR3 nucleotide sequence: TGTGCCAGTAGTATCGGACGGGGGAACGAGCAGTACTTC. Amino acid sequence: CASSIGRGNEQYF.

This clone was observed a handful of times. J is TRBJ2-5 and V is TRBV19; tentative D call: TRBD1 (7 bases). This CDR3 region has 15 residues. Deletions cut 3 bases from V and 3 bases from J, with 14 bases between. Germline CDR1 is LNHDA and CDR2 is SQIVND (reference sequence). DNA of the CDR3: TGTGCCAGTAGTATCGGAGGGACAGCCAAAGAGACCCAGTACTTC. This sequence encodes CASSIGGTAKETQYF.

The table lists this clone with a count of one. The chain recombines TRBV6-5 with TRBJ1-5; D is perhaps TRBD1 (6 bases). Per germline, CDR1 MNHEY and CDR2 SVGAGI. Trimming removed 0 bases at V and 7 bases at J, with 13 bases between. The CDR3 covers 15 residues. CDR3 in amino acids: CASSYSGGAGQPQHF. CDR3 DNA: TGTGCCAGCAGTTACTCTGGGGGCGCAGGGCAGCCCCAGCATTTT.

The chain couples TRBV5-1 to TRBJ2-5; 8 positions match TRBD2. The germline CDR1 and CDR2 sequences are SGHRS and YFSETQ. The CDR3 extends over 14 amino acids. Trimming at V came to 0 bases and at J to 3 bases, leaving 1 base not matched to a gene. For the CDR3, the DNA is TGCGCCAGCAGCTTGGAAGCGGGAGAAGAGACCCAGTACTTC. Protein: CASSLEAGEETQYF.

This clone was recorded once. J is TRBJ2-3 and V is TRBV7-3; D might be TRBD1 (7 bases). Trimming took 5 bases from V and 9 from J, leaving 18 bases between them. The germline gives CDR1 SGHTA, CDR2 FQGTGA. The CDR3 has 14 amino acids. In DNA, the CDR3 is TGTGCCAGCAGCCCGCGGGACAGATCAAACACGCAGTATTTT. As protein: CASSPRDRSNTQYF. The whole variable domain, filled in from reference TRBV7-3 and TRBJ2-3, reads GAGVSQTPSNKVTEKGKYVELRCDPISGHTALYWYRQSLGQGPEFLIYFQGTGAADDSGLPNDRFFAVRPEGSVSTLKIQRTERGDSAVYLCASSPRDRSNTQYFGPGTRLTVL.

The chain uses TRBV5-1 and TRBJ1-5; the match to TRBD1 covers 8 bases. Germline CDR1 is SGHRS and CDR2 is YFSETQ. There are 16 residues in the CDR3. The trim removed 0 bases at V and 3 bases at J, leaving 5 bases unmatched. This CDR3 reads CASSLGPGGNNQPQHF. The CDR3 DNA is TGCGCCAGCAGCTTGGGGCCAGGGGGCAACAATCAGCCCCAGCATTTT.

This chain uses TRBV27 with TRBJ2-2, with 14 bases lining up with TRBD2. Germline CDR1 and CDR2: MNHEY and SMNVEV (reference sequence). The CDR3 covers 20 residues. Germline trimming cut 0 bases from V and 4 bases from J; bases unmatched to any gene: 10. The CDR3 bases are TGTGCCAGCAGTTTATCGAATAAAGGACTAGCGGGGGGCGTCACCGGGGAGCTGTTTTTT. This encodes CASSLSNKGLAGGVTGELFF.

The V and J genes are TRBV6-1 and TRBJ1-3, with 8 bases that match TRBD1. CDR3 length: 15 residues. After removal of 0 bases from V and 4 bases from J, the junction contained 2 bases not matched to a gene. Germline-derived CDR1 and CDR2 are MNHNS and SASEGT. CDR3 region: CASSEARTGGNTIYF. The CDR3 nucleotides read TGTGCCAGCAGTGAAGCAAGGACAGGGGGAAACACCATATATTTT.

On this clone itself: The DNA is left out, because the CDR3 cannot be placed on it with certainty; the CDR3 is given as TCRdb lists it. The chain joins TRBV2 to TRBJ2-1; TRBD2, the table's D call, lacks a check against the DNA. The CDR3 length is 16 residues, termini included. The V gene's germline CDR1 is SNHLY and CDR2 FYNNEI. The CDR3 sequence: CASILERTSGSNEQFF.

This clone was recorded a few times. The chain links TRBV29-1 to TRBJ2-7; 8 bases line up with TRBD1. The ends lost 7 bases at V and 3 bases at J; junction bases unmatched: 5. The CDR3 runs 12 residues. Germline-derived CDR1 and CDR2 are SQVTM and ANQGSEA. CDR3 in amino acids: CSALGTGYEQYF. CDR3 nucleotide sequence: TGCAGCGCACTCGGGACAGGCTACGAGCAGTACTTC.

The chain uses TRBV14 and TRBJ2-7, with TRBD1 matching 9 bases. Losses at the gene ends were 3 bases for V and 0 bases for J; bases not matched to a gene: 9. In germline, CDR1 is SGHDN, CDR2 FVKESK. The CDR3 has 17 residues. This CDR3 reads CASSQAPGQGGSYEQYF. CDR3 nucleotide sequence: TGTGCCAGCAGCCAGGCGCCGGGACAGGGAGGCTCCTACGAGCAGTACTTC.

A few counts support this clone. The chain combines TRBV6-5 with TRBJ2-3, with TRBD2 matching over 12 bases. The J segment lost 5 bases and the V segment lost 4 bases, leaving 4 bases of the junction unmatched. Germline-derived CDR1 and CDR2 are MNHEY and SVGAGI. CDR3 length equals 15 residues. CDR3 coding DNA: TGTGCCAGCAGTTCACCTAGCGGGAGGGGAGATACGCAGTATTTT. It yields the protein CASSSPSGRGDTQYF.

This rearrangement joins TRBV4-1 to TRBJ1-3; no definite D call. Between the trimmed V and J ends, which lost 4 bases and 2 bases, there was a span of 12 bases. From germline, CDR1 is MGHRA and CDR2 YSYEKL. The CDR3 runs 15 residues. In DNA, the CDR3 is TGCGCCAGCAGCCCCGGTAGGAGGACTGGAAACACCATATATTTT. Translated, it gives CASSPGRRTGNTIYF.

V gene TRBV9 combines with J gene TRBJ2-1; 8 positions match TRBD2. Germline CDR1 reads SGDLS; CDR2 reads YYNGEE. The V and J ends lost 0 bases and 9 bases, in that order; junction bases with no gene match: 8. The CDR3 covers 15 residues. The CDR3 DNA follows: TGTGCCAGCAGCGTAGGGGTAGCGGGAATCTCTGAGCAGTTCTTC. The encoded protein is CASSVGVAGISEQFF.

This clone turned up a few times. This chain joins TRBV4-1 and TRBJ2-1; D might be TRBD2 (6 bases). Per the germline V gene, CDR1 is MGHRA and CDR2 is YSYEKL. V was shortened by 6 bases and J by 8 bases, with 17 bases between the two germline ends. This CDR3 contains 14 residues. This CDR3 reads CASRKVGGVDEQFF. The DNA of the CDR3 is TGCGCCAGCAGAAAAGTCGGGGGAGTCGATGAGCAGTTCTTC.

This chain uses TRBV28 with TRBJ2-1; 9 bases line up with TRBD2. This CDR3 has 15 residues. V lost 6 bases to trimming and J lost 4 bases; unmatched junction nucleotides: 7. Germline V gene data show CDR1 as MDHEN and CDR2 as SYDVKM. CDR3 sequence (DNA): TGTGCCAGCAGCTTTCTAGCGGGGAATTACAATGAGCAGTTCTTC. Translation: CASSFLAGNYNEQFF.

V usage is TRBV19 and J usage is TRBJ1-5; 8 bases are a match to TRBD1. The trim removed 5 bases at V and 7 bases at J, leaving 10 bases unmatched. Germline CDR1 is LNHDA and CDR2 is SQIVND (reference sequence). The length of the CDR3 is 15 residues. The CDR3 DNA reads TGTGCCAGTAGTTCCCTGGACAGGGTGGGGCAGCCCCAGCATTTT. Amino acids: CASSSLDRVGQPQHF.

V gene TRBV7-8 combines with J gene TRBJ1-1; 9 bases are shared with TRBD1. The CDR3 runs to 17 residues. CDR1 is SGHVS and CDR2 is FQNEAQ in the germline V gene. J gave up 5 bases and V 4 bases, and 14 bases lay outside the gene matches. The CDR3 protein is CASSSNLQGALRTEAFF. The CDR3 bases are TGTGCCAGCAGCTCGAACCTACAGGGGGCGCTAAGGACTGAAGCTTTCTTT.

This clone showed up just a few times. V and J are TRBV9 and TRBJ2-7; 10 bases align to TRBD2. The germline gives CDR1 SGDLS, CDR2 YYNGEE. CDR3 length: 16 residues. J lost 5 bases, V lost 3 bases, and 11 bases had no gene match. Here the CDR3 DNA reads TGTGCCAGCAGCGGGGGTGGGCTAGCGGGGGTTAACGAGCAGTACTTC. Its protein product is CASSGGGLAGVNEQYF.

This clone was counted only a few times. This sequence joins TRBV5-6 and TRBJ2-2; D uncertain. The CDR3 has 14 amino acids. Germline assignment: CDR1 SGHDT and CDR2 YYEEEE. V lost 6 bases and J lost 2, with 11 bases in between. Here the CDR3 DNA reads TGTGCCAGCACCTCCTACAGCAACACCGGGGAGCTGTTTTTT. Its protein is CASTSYSNTGELFF.

The rearrangement links TRBV5-4 to TRBJ2-5; TRBD2 agrees at 9 bases. V dropped 4 bases and J dropped 0; count of bases not matched to a gene: 4. The CDR3 sequence is 15 residues long. Germline-derived CDR1 and CDR2 are SGHNT and YYREEE (reference sequence). The CDR3 loop reads CASSPSGVNQETQYF. The CDR3 nucleotides are TGTGCCAGCAGCCCTAGCGGGGTCAACCAAGAGACCCAGTACTTC.

J is TRBJ2-7 and V is TRBV6-6; 9 positions match TRBD2. This CDR3 has 14 amino acids. The J segment lost 3 bases and the V segment lost 4 bases, leaving 4 bases of the junction unmatched. Germline V gene sequence: CDR1 MNHNY, CDR2 SVGAGI (reference sequence). The chain's CDR3 is CASSFWTSDYEQYF. The CDR3 nucleotides read TGTGCCAGCAGTTTCTGGACTAGCGACTACGAGCAGTACTTC.

The genes are TRBV23-1 and TRBJ1-1, with D perhaps TRBD1 (5 bases). TRBV23-1 qualifies as an ORF whose function is uncertain. The germline V and J ends were trimmed by 8 bases and 5 bases, with 21 bases remaining between them. The CDR3 spans 15 residues. As DNA, the CDR3 is TGCGCCAGCCTAACAGGCGGGGGAGTAAAAACTGAAGCTTTCTTT. Its translation is CASLTGGGVKTEAFF.

The V gene is TRBV29-1, the J gene TRBJ2-2; D uncertain. CDR3 length: 14 amino acids. CDR1 SQVTM and CDR2 ANQGSEA come from the germline V gene. Trimming pared 7 bases from V and 0 bases from J, leaving 12 bases between. The CDR3 DNA reads TGCAGCGGGGCTCGCACTTCGAACACCGGGGAGCTGTTTTTT. Residues: CSGARTSNTGELFF.

This clone was picked up a small number of times. V and J are TRBV4-2 and TRBJ1-4, with 8 positions matching TRBD1. The CDR3 is 16 residues long. CDR1 and CDR2 from the germline V gene are LGHNA and YNFKEQ. J lost 3 bases, V lost 1 base, and 4 bases had no gene match. The CDR3 is CASSQGSTGANEKLFF. In DNA, the CDR3 is TGTGCCAGCAGCCAAGGCTCGACAGGGGCTAATGAAAAACTGTTTTTT.

The CDR3 loop reads CASRPGVSYEQYF. The CDR3 DNA reads TGTGCCAGCAGACCAGGGGTCTCCTACGAGCAGTACTTC. The V gene is TRBV28, the J gene TRBJ2-7, with D perhaps matching TRBD1 (6 bases). The germline gives CDR1 MDHEN, CDR2 SYDVKM. The CDR3 is 13 amino acids. V was clipped by 6 bases and J by 0 bases, with 9 bases between them.

V gene TRBV6-1 combines with J gene TRBJ2-1; 8 bases match TRBD2. V shed 9 bases, J shed 4 bases, and the junction held 2 bases outside the gene matches. The CDR3 length is 12 residues. Germline V gene data show CDR1 as MNHNS and CDR2 as SASEGT. The CDR3 loop is CASIAGYNEQFF. CDR3 bases: TGTGCCAGTATAGCGGGGTACAATGAGCAGTTCTTC.